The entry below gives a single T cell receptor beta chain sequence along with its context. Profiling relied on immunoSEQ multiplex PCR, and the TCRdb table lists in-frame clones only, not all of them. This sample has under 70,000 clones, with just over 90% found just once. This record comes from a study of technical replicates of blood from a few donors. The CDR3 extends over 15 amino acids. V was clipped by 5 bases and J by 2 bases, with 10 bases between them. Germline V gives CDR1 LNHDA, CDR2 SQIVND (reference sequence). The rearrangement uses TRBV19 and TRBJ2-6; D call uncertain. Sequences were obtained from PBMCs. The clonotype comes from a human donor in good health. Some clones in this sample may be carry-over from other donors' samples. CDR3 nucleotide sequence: TGTGCCAGTAGTCCACTCGAGGCTGGGGCCAACGTCCTGACTTTC. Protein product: CASSPLEAGANVLTF. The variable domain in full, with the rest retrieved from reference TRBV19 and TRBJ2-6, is DGGITQSPKYLFRKEGQNVTLSCEQNLNHDAMYWYRQDPGQGLRLIYYSQIVNDFQKGDIAEGYSVSREKKESFPLTVTSAQKNPTAFYLCASSPLEAGANVLTFGAGSRLTVL.